The sequence of this TCR beta chain was determined in a study of blood T cell repertoires in COVID-19. Overall study context: Sites in the United States, Italy and Spain provided acute and convalescent COVID-19 samples. Sample material is recorded as cDNA or gDNA derived from T cells, B-cell-depleted T cells, or PBMCs.

In this sample, this clone turned up once. Germline CDR1 and CDR2: SQVTM and ANQGSEA. CDR3 length: 15 residues. The V and J ends lost 4 bases and 4 bases, in that order; junction bases with no gene match: 10. Methods used by the authors: Nucleated cell counts were estimated from reference gene primer amplification. Only in-frame clones appear in the TCRdb table, and some are missing; sequencing was by immunoSEQ multiplex PCR. V and J calls and clone size are as listed in that table; D and trimming were resolved from the DNA. The table has approximately 300,000 clones, approximately 80% seen once. This sequence was found in a woman in her forties or fifties with active or convalescent COVID-19. Sequenced: peripheral blood. J is TRBJ1-1 and V is TRBV29-1; 9 bases match TRBD1. The CDR3 nucleotides are TGCAGCGTTGGGTTAAAGGGGACAGGGTCCACTGAAGCTTTCTTT. Translating gives CSVGLKGTGSTEAFF.